These 31 T cell receptor beta chains share one sample of origin, sequenced in a study of blood T cell repertoires in COVID-19. TCRdb's table, derived via immunoSEQ multiplex PCR, lists solely in-frame clones and lacks some. The profile covers some 50,000 clones, with about 86% appearing a single time and around 3.1% taken by the ten largest. The sequencing input was PBMCs or T cells enriched from blood (not recorded which). These receptors originate from a woman aged 50 to 65 who had recovered from COVID-19.

This sequence joins TRBV5-4 and TRBJ2-5, with 10 bases aligning to TRBD2. Germline CDR1 reads SGHNT; CDR2 reads YYREEE (reference sequence). V lost 1 base to trimming and J lost 5 bases; unmatched junction nucleotides: 14. The CDR3 is 18 residues long. The CDR3, as DNA: TGTGCCAGCAGCTTGTTCGGGGCTAGCGGGAGTCCCGGGGAGACCCAGTACTTC. Translating gives CASSLFGASGSPGETQYF.

The chain combines TRBV12-3 or TRBV12-4 with TRBJ1-5, with D tentatively TRBD1 (5 bases). The CDR3 is made up of 13 amino acids. The ends were cut back, 3 bases at V and 5 bases at J, with 8 bases in the middle. The CDR3 sequence: CASSLGQDQPQHF. CDR3 in DNA: TGTGCCAGCAGTTTGGGGCAGGATCAGCCCCAGCATTTT.

The J gene is TRBJ1-6, the V gene TRBV5-6; D ambiguous. Trimming took off 4 bases at V and 10 bases at J, with 18 bases between the two ends. Germline V CDR1 and CDR2: SGHDT, YYEEEE. The CDR3 runs to 15 residues. The CDR3 loop reads CASSRRSLARSPLHF. CDR3 nucleotide sequence: TGTGCCAGCAGCCGGCGTAGTTTAGCCCGGTCACCCCTCCACTTT.

CDR3 bases: TGTGCCAGCAGCCCGGGGACAGCTAGCTACACCTTC. The encoded protein is CASSPGTASYTF. The chain recombines TRBV4-2 with TRBJ1-2; 7 bases match TRBD1. The CDR3 is made up of 12 amino acids. In germline, CDR1 is LGHNA, CDR2 YNFKEQ. After removal of 4 bases from V and 9 bases from J, the junction contained 5 bases not matched to a gene.

This clone was seen a few times. The J gene is TRBJ2-5, the V gene TRBV27, with unresolved D. Germline CDR1 is MNHEY and CDR2 is SMNVEV (reference sequence). This CDR3 has 15 residues. The germline V and J ends were trimmed by 3 bases and 4 bases, with 15 bases remaining between them. For the CDR3, the DNA is TGTGCCAGCAGTTTTATAGACTCCTCGGGAGAGACCCAGTACTTC. Residues: CASSFIDSSGETQYF.

For this clone: One end of the junction fails to match germline, which may point to a read error. V usage is TRBV28 and J usage is TRBJ2-5, with 8 bases aligning to TRBD2. Germline V gene sequence: CDR1 MDHEN, CDR2 SYDVKM. The CDR3 length is 17 residues. The CDR3 region is CASSLWMSSGRQETQYF. CDR3 DNA sequence: TGTGCCAGCAGCTTATGGATGTCCAGCGGGAGACAAGAGACCCAGTACTTC.

J is TRBJ1-1 and V is TRBV12-3 or TRBV12-4; no firm D call. V was clipped by 4 bases and J by 10 bases, with 10 bases between them. The CDR3 contains 11 residues. CDR3 sequence reads: CASSWRGGAFF. The DNA for the CDR3 is TGTGCCAGCAGTTGGAGAGGAGGAGCTTTCTTT.

This sequence joins TRBV19 and TRBJ1-1; tentative D call: TRBD1 (5 bases). The CDR3 length is 14 residues. Trimming cost V 5 bases and J 4 bases, with 14 bases left between them. The germline CDR1 and CDR2 sequences are LNHDA and SQIVND (reference sequence). CDR3 region: CASSPRGGSTEAFF. For the CDR3, the DNA is TGTGCCAGTAGTCCGCGGGGGGGAAGCACTGAAGCTTTCTTT.

The V gene is TRBV14, the J gene TRBJ2-7, with 7 bases aligning to TRBD1. The V gene's germline CDR1 is SGHDN and CDR2 FVKESK. The CDR3 is 14 amino acids. V lost 4 bases to trimming and J lost 6 bases; unmatched junction nucleotides: 9. The DNA for the CDR3 is TGTGCCAGCAGCCGGACAGGAGCCATAGGCGAGCAGTACTTC. Translating gives CASSRTGAIGEQYF.

The DNA of the CDR3 is TGTGCCAGCAGCCTACCCGGGTATACCCTTGAGCAGTTCTTC. Protein sequence: CASSLPGYTLEQFF. V is TRBV5-6 and J is TRBJ2-1; no firm D call. Deletions cut 4 bases from V and 9 bases from J, with 17 bases between. The CDR3 sequence is 14 residues long. Germline assignment: CDR1 SGHDT and CDR2 YYEEEE.

The chain carries TRBV28 and TRBJ2-7; TRBD1 agrees at 7 bases. The CDR3 has 15 amino acids. Germline values: CDR1 MDHEN, CDR2 SYDVKM. Trimming took 6 bases from V and 2 from J; bases not matched to a gene: 10. The CDR3 is CASSIFSTGPYEQYF. The CDR3 DNA reads TGTGCCAGCAGCATCTTCTCGACAGGGCCCTACGAGCAGTACTTC.

V gene TRBV5-5 combines with J gene TRBJ1-3; D may be TRBD1 (5 bases). The germline V gene encodes CDR1 SGHKS and CDR2 YYEKEE (reference sequence). This CDR3 comprises 15 residues. The ends were cut back, 4 bases at V and 2 bases at J, with 13 bases in the middle. The CDR3 DNA sequence: TGTGCCAGCAGCCCCGACAGTTTTACTGGAAACACCATATATTTT. This codes for CASSPDSFTGNTIYF.

This chain joins TRBV2 and TRBJ2-2; a weak D match, TRBD1 (6 bases). Trimming stripped 5 bases from V and 3 bases from J, with 10 bases between. Germline assignment: CDR1 SNHLY and CDR2 FYNNEI. The CDR3 is 14 residues long. In DNA form, the CDR3 reads TGTGCCAGCAGTCGGGACACTTACACCGGGGAGCTGTTTTTT. Translating it yields CASSRDTYTGELFF.

The V gene is TRBV18, the J gene TRBJ2-5, with 8 bases identical to TRBD2. The V gene's germline CDR1 is KGHSH and CDR2 LQKENI. V trimming: 3 bases; J trimming: 4 bases; junction bases outside the gene matches: 4. The CDR3 is made up of 14 amino acids. The CDR3 is CASSPSAGGETQYF. DNA of the CDR3: TGTGCCAGCTCACCGTCCGCGGGAGGAGAGACCCAGTACTTC.

V gene TRBV28 combines with J gene TRBJ1-2; 10 nucleotides match TRBD1. Germline V gives CDR1 MDHEN, CDR2 SYDVKM. J was trimmed by 6 bases and V by 8 bases; bases with no gene match: 15. This CDR3 has 16 residues. Here the CDR3 DNA reads TGTGCCAGCGCTTCCGGGACAGGGGTTTTAGTCGATGGCTACACCTTC. The encoded protein is CASASGTGVLVDGYTF.

The CDR3 nucleotides read TGTGCCAGCAGCCATGGGACAGCATTAACTAATGAAAAACTGTTTTTT. This codes for CASSHGTALTNEKLFF. The chain joins TRBV14 to TRBJ1-4; 7 bases match TRBD1. With V trimmed by 3 bases and J by 1 base, 5 bases remained unmatched. CDR1 is SGHDN, CDR2 FVKESK, per germline. The CDR3 covers 16 residues.

Turning to this clone: A junction end diverges from the germline sequence, so it may reflect a read error. The chain has TRBV28 and TRBJ1-2; maybe TRBD1 (6 bases). From germline, CDR1 is MDHEN and CDR2 SYDVKM. The length of the CDR3 is 13 residues. CDR3 DNA: TGTGCCAGCAGTCTCCGACAGGACTTCCGCCCCAACTTC. The encoded protein is CASSLRQDFRPNF.

The chain links TRBV5-1 to TRBJ2-7, with a tentative D call TRBD2 (5 bases). This CDR3 region has 16 residues. With 3 bases removed from V and 3 bases from J, the gap between germline ends came to 19 bases. The germline V gene has CDR1 SGHRS and CDR2 YFSETQ. The CDR3 spells CASSSPGVRKNYEQYF. CDR3 bases: TGCGCCAGCAGCTCCCCCGGGGTGAGGAAAAACTACGAGCAGTACTTC.

The chain recombines TRBV2 with TRBJ1-6, with a possible D match to TRBD1 (6 bases). Germline loops: CDR1 SNHLY, CDR2 FYNNEI. V shed 6 bases and J shed 7 bases, with 16 bases lying between them. The CDR3 sequence is 15 residues long. The CDR3 nucleotides are TGTGCCAGCAGAGGGAGTGGGCAGGGGAATTCACCCCTCCACTTT. Protein sequence: CASRGSGQGNSPLHF.

The chain has TRBV3-1 (or the pseudogene TRBV3-2) and TRBJ1-5; no reliable D call. The germline V gene has CDR1 LGHDT and CDR2 YNNKEL (reference sequence). V lost 1 base and J 2 bases, leaving 9 bases between the germline ends. The CDR3 length is 15 residues. CDR3 DNA: TGTGCCAGCAGCCAAGGAGGGCTGGGCAATCAGCCCCAGCATTTT. Translating gives CASSQGGLGNQPQHF.

This clone was seen only once. This chain joins TRBV11-2 and TRBJ2-7; 7 bases map to TRBD1. After removal of 1 base from V and 3 bases from J, the junction contained 9 bases not matched to a gene. This CDR3 has 16 residues. CDR1 and CDR2 (germline): SGHAT, FQNNGV. For the CDR3, the DNA is TGTGCCAGCAGCTTAGCCGGGACAGCCGTAAACTACGAGCAGTACTTC. This gives the protein CASSLAGTAVNYEQYF.

The J gene is TRBJ2-2, the V gene TRBV7-2, with 8 bases matching TRBD2. The germline CDR1 and CDR2 sequences are SGHTA and FQGNSA. V gave up 1 base and J gave up 0 bases; unmatched junction bases: 1. The CDR3 covers 16 residues. The CDR3 bases are TGTGCCAGCAGCTTAGGGGGACTAGCGAACACCGGGGAGCTGTTTTTT. Translated, it gives CASSLGGLANTGELFF.

The rearrangement links TRBV9 to TRBJ1-4; 7 bases are a match to TRBD1. The germline CDR1 and CDR2 sequences are SGDLS and YYNGEE. Trimming at V came to 6 bases and at J to 7 bases, leaving 3 bases not matched to a gene. This CDR3 region has 12 residues. CDR3 nucleotide sequence: TGTGCCAGCAAGGGGGCCTCTGAAAAACTGTTTTTT. Amino acid sequence: CASKGASEKLFF.

The gene calls are TRBV28 and TRBJ2-3; TRBD2 matches at 15 bases. The CDR3 spans 17 residues. V lost 5 bases, J lost 4 bases, and 7 bases stayed unmatched. The germline V gene encodes CDR1 MDHEN and CDR2 SYDVKM. Here the CDR3 reads CASSLGLAGGPADTQYF. CDR3 bases: TGTGCCAGCAGTCTTGGACTAGCGGGAGGGCCTGCAGATACGCAGTATTTT.

The chain couples TRBV9 to TRBJ2-3, with a tentative D call TRBD1 (6 bases). This CDR3 contains 15 residues. The germline V and J ends were trimmed by 2 bases and 4 bases, with 14 bases remaining between them. Per the germline V gene, CDR1 is SGDLS and CDR2 is YYNGEE. The CDR3 is CASSVGARSADTQYF. The CDR3 DNA follows: TGTGCCAGCAGCGTGGGGGCCCGGTCAGCAGATACGCAGTATTTT.

The genes are TRBV7-2 and TRBJ2-1; 9 bases map to TRBD1. The junction had 10 bases not matched to a gene; V was cut back by 6 bases and J by 10 bases. Germline CDR1 SGHTA, CDR2 FQGNSA. The CDR3 contains 14 residues. In DNA form, the CDR3 reads TGTGCCAGCAGTTCAACCGGGACAGGGAACGAGCAGTTCTTC. It yields the protein CASSSTGTGNEQFF. The variable domain in full, completed from reference TRBV7-2 and TRBJ2-1, reads GAGVSQSPSNKVTEKGKDVELRCDPISGHTALYWYRQSLGQGLEFLIYFQGNSAPDKSGLPSDRFSAERTGGSVSTLTIQRTQQEDSAVYLCASSSTGTGNEQFFGPGTRLTVL.

This rearrangement joins TRBV11-2 to TRBJ2-1; tentative D call: TRBD2 (7 bases). Germline V gene lookup returns CDR1 SGHAT and CDR2 FQNNGV. The V end was cut by 6 bases, the J end by 5 bases, with 14 bases between. The CDR3 totals 14 residues. The CDR3 here is CASSNRGGDNEQFF. In nucleotides, the CDR3 is TGTGCCAGCAGTAATAGGGGGGGGGACAATGAGCAGTTCTTC.

V is TRBV28 and J is TRBJ2-7; 8 positions match TRBD2. Germline values: CDR1 MDHEN, CDR2 SYDVKM. The length of the CDR3 is 17 residues. The V and J ends lost 5 bases and 4 bases, in that order; junction bases with no gene match: 16. The CDR3 bases are TGTGCCAGCAGTCTCGGACACGGGGGGGGACTTCAATACGAGCAGTACTTC. This gives the protein CASSLGHGGGLQYEQYF. Using reference TRBV28 and TRBJ2-7 for the parts outside the CDR3, the full variable domain is DVKVTQSSRYLVKRTGEKVFLECVQDMDHENMFWYRQDPGLGLRLIYFSYDVKMKEKGDIPEGYSVSREKKERFSLILESASTNQTSMYLCASSLGHGGGLQYEQYFGPGTRLTVT.

This clone came up once. The genes are TRBV28 and TRBJ2-3; D possibly corresponds to TRBD2 (6 bases). The CDR3 sequence is 14 residues long. The V and J ends lost 6 bases and 5 bases respectively, with 15 bases between them. Germline lookup yields CDR1 MDHEN and CDR2 SYDVKM. CDR3 nucleotide sequence: TGTGCCAGCAGACCCGGAGGGGTTGGAGATACGCAGTATTTT. It codes for CASRPGGVGDTQYF.

The rearrangement uses TRBV5-1 and TRBJ1-2, with a weak D call TRBD1 (6 bases). Trimming took off 4 bases at V and 3 bases at J, with 16 bases between the two ends. Germline loops: CDR1 SGHRS, CDR2 YFSETQ. This CDR3 comprises 15 residues. CDR3 nucleotide sequence: TGCGCCAGCAGCCCCGGGACAACGGAGGACTATGGCTACACCTTC. It yields the protein CASSPGTTEDYGYTF.

The chain recombines TRBV18 with TRBJ2-5; D uncertain. The CDR3 length is 14 residues. The germline V gene has CDR1 KGHSH and CDR2 LQKENI. Trimming cost V 0 bases and J 2 bases, with 7 bases left between them. The CDR3 DNA sequence: TGTGCCAGCTCACCACCGGCAGATCAAGAGACCCAGTACTTC. It translates to CASSPPADQETQYF.